A selection of T cell receptor beta chains follows, all from one sample in a study of T cell repertoires in ileal Crohn's disease. The protocol was immunoSEQ multiplex PCR, while the TCRdb copy is restricted to in-frame clones and leaves out a portion. The profile shows about 5,400 clones, roughly four fifths of them singletons. The source material was ileal tissue. The source of these receptors is an adult with Crohn's disease. The conserved cysteine and the conserved F or W are not part of the CDR3 here.

CDR3aa	v_gene
ASSQEDRVSYEQY	TRBV14
ASSQQRTGELF	TRBV6-5
AISELGGETQY	TRBV10-3
ASSSGTRASYGYT	TRBV5-1
ASSNMNTEAF	TRBV7-9
ASSPREEGRGYT	TRBV14
ASSLALRETGSYGYT	TRBV5-1
AIQNGGADTDTQY	TRBV10-3
ASSYWVPGELF	TRBV6-5
ASSRTDRVSGYEQY	TRBV5-8
SVVRMTGELF	TRBV29-1
ASSQDFETAKNIQY	TRBV4-1
ASSEHISQPQH	TRBV2
ASSSGPDLAGYT	TRBV7-8
ASSMRKNSYEQY	TRBV19
ASSAEMGTDTQY	TRBV2
ASSEGTADGNQPQH	TRBV2
SVGQGQLVANYGYT	TRBV29-1
ASSFEGNQPQH	TRBV5-4
ASSLAKWTDTQY	TRBV5-1
ASSDWEGATEAF	TRBV2
ASSPGGQNTEAF	TRBV7-2
ASPKPQTANTGELF	TRBV18
ASSAVTIEAF	TRBV7-8
ASSSLITEAF	TRBV28
ASSTSTGGNTEAF	TRBV18
ASSVGRTNEKLF	TRBV7-2
ASSAAGGSTDTQY	TRBV9
ASRVRASGGDTQY	TRBV6-6
ASSQPAGLSYNEQF	TRBV23-1
ASSVRVDQPQH	TRBV7-3
ASSLRGVNQPQH	TRBV27
ATSGQAHPEAF	TRBV19
SASTRRPF	TRBV20-1
ASSVSSGGANEQF	TRBV9
ASSRGASGRGETQY	TRBV5-4
ASSRTSGILYNEQF	TRBV5-1
ASSYGTQAYEQY	TRBV6-6
ASSTGPKETQY	TRBV28
ASSKGTSGSSTDTQY	TRBV7-2
ASIPNWRTEAF	TRBV28
ASDDSDTEAF	TRBV6-1
ASNGQGGPNTEAF	TRBV2
ASSPSSGGALGTDTQY	TRBV7-6
ASSLTWTGTEAF	TRBV14
ASSAGGDGYT	TRBV2
ASNKDRGPNTEAF	TRBV2
ASSEYGTVNEKLF	TRBV25-1